The source of this T cell receptor beta chain is a study of post-analysis software for immune sequencing data (dated by TCRdb to 2013 to 2016). In the study overall: Relapsing-remitting, secondary progressive and progressive-relapsing multiple sclerosis were recorded as disease courses, and subtype annotation was lacking for some patients. The patient repertoires were set against eleven to twelve previously published healthy control repertoires from donors whose ages ranged from roughly 6 to 27 years. A subset of samples was prepared in parallel using single-end sample barcoding, then pooled and co-amplified after Illumina adapter ligation.

To demonstrate the VDJtools post-analysis software, TCR beta repertoires were profiled from the peripheral blood of 10 to 15 young patients with multiple sclerosis. The patients with multiple sclerosis were children and adolescents between roughly 6 and 17 years of age. General conclusions and limits of the study: When samples were clustered directly using the F measure, samples prepared in the same batch co-clustered strongly, which prompted a batch-effect correction. Four to six TRBV segments, including TRBV5-6, TRBV5-1 and TRBV20-1, were significantly more frequent in patients than controls. Multiple sclerosis patients had significantly lower normalized Chao1 diversity than controls, a result that suggests substantial peripheral T-cell clonal expansion. The control group was slightly older than the multiple sclerosis patient group.

According to the germline V gene, CDR1 reads SGHRS and CDR2 reads YFSETQ. Spanning cysteine to phenylalanine, the CDR3 consists of 13 amino acids. Only the CDR3 DNA is retained, 39 bases long and in frame from the first base. The trim is 9 bases for V and 1 base for J, with a gap of 13 bases between the germline ends. This clonotype appeared once. Its binding antigen is unknown. No clone much larger than this one lies a single base away; base qualities are absent. Library preparation employed PCR. This sample was sequenced with an Illumina HiSeq 2500. To reduce PCR and sequencing biases, unique molecular identifiers were incorporated into the TCR beta cDNA libraries. Approximately 500,000 cDNA molecules were obtained for every 1 to 10 million input T cells, so each molecule roughly corresponded to one T cell. The patient libraries were prepared and sequenced using the same protocol as the earlier healthy control dataset. Samples belonging to the same batch were prepared together, multiplexed and sequenced on a shared HiSeq lane. The paper's processing steps were these. MIGEC handled the raw barcoded reads, throwing out single-read molecular identifier groups before consensus assembly and CDR3 extraction. VDJtools was used for post-analysis of the clonotype tables, with diversity normalized by down-sampling every dataset to the smallest sample size. Repertoire overlap clustering matched CDR3 amino acid but not nucleotide sequences to correct batch-related cross-sample contamination. The raw public data were reprocessed by TCRdb itself: fastp quality trimming at Q25, MiXCR clonotype calling, in-frame beta chains only. Each CDR3 protein gets just one entry, which takes the most common genes and DNA from the rows behind it. The V and J calls follow TCRdb's processing rather than the paper's. The sample data list roughly 870,000 distinct CDR3 sequences, and approximately 53% of these were observed just once. The ten largest make up approximately 4.5% of the sample.

The source material was blood. The sequence links TRBV5-1 to TRBJ1-1; the D gene cannot be named for sure. This TCR was sampled from a girl between 10 and 17 years old with multiple sclerosis. The CDR3 protein sequence reads: CATRRTGNTEAFF. The bases read TGCGCCACCCGAAGAACGGGGAACACTGAAGCTTTCTTT.